This T cell receptor (beta chain) was observed in a study of blood T cells in healthy people across ages. The CDR3 contains 12 residues. Germline CDR1 MGHRA, CDR2 YSYEKL. The ends were cut back, 0 bases at V and 11 bases at J, with 7 bases in the middle. Each sample gave at least 7 million isolated PBMCs. A second PCR, run for about 7 to 12 cycles, used a sample-barcoded 5' primer plus a J-beta primer mix. Every sample produced at least 2.5 million CDR3-containing paired-end reads. TCRdb reprocessed the 5' RACE reads via MiXCR and lists one record per CDR3 protein. The data contain about 1.4 million distinct CDR3 sequences, approximately 59% of them singletons.

The sample taken for sequencing was blood. The clonotype was recovered from a man younger than 30 in good health. V usage is TRBV4-1 and J usage is TRBJ1-4; no firm D call. The CDR3 sequence is CASSQDERKLFF. The CDR3 bases are TGCGCCAGCAGCCAAGATGAGAGGAAACTGTTTTTT.